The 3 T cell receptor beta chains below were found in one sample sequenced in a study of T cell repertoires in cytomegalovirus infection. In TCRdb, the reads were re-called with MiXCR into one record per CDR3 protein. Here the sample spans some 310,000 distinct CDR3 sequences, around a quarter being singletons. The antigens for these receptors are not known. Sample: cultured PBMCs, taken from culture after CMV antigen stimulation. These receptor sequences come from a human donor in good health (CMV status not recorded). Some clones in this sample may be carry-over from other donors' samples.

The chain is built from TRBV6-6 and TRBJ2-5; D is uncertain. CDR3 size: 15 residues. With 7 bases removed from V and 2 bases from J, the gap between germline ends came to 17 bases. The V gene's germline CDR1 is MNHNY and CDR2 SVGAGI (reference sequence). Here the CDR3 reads CASNSPFITQETQYF. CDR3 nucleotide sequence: TGTGCCAGCAACTCACCTTTTATAACGCAAGAGACCCAGTACTTC.

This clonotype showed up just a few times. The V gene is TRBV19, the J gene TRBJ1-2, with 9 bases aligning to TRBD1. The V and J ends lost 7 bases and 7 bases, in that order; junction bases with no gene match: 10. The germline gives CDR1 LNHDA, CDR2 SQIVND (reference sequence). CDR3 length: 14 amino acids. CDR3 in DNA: TGTGCCAGTACTCCGGGACAGGGAGCGATTGGCTACACCTTC. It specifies CASTPGQGAIGYTF.

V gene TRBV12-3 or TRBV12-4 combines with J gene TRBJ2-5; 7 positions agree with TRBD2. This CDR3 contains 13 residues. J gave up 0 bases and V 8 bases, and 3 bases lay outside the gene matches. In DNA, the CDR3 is TGTGCCAGCGGGAGGGCCGACCAAGAGACCCAGTACTTC. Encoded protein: CASGRADQETQYF.